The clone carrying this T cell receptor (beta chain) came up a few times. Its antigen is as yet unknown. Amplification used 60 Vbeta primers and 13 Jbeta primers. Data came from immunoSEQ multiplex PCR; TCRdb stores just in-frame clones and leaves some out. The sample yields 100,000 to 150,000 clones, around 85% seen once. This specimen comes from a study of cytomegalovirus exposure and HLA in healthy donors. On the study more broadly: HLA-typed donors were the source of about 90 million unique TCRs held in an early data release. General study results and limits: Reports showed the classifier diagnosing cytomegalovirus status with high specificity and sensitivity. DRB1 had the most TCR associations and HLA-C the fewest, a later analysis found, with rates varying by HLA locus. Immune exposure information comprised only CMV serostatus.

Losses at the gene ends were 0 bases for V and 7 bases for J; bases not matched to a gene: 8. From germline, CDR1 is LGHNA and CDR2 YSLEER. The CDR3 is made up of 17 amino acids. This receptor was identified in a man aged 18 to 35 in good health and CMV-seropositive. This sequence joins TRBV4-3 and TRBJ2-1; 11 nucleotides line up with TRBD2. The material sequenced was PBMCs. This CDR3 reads CASSQDWASGGFNEQFF. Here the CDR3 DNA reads TGCGCCAGCAGCCAAGATTGGGCTAGCGGGGGGTTTAATGAGCAGTTCTTC.